This T cell receptor beta chain was captured by sequencing in a study of cytomegalovirus exposure and HLA in healthy donors. Whole-study findings and limits: Follow-up analysis found HLA locus-dependent TCR association rates, highest for DRB1 and lowest for HLA-C. Reportedly, diagnosis of cytomegalovirus status by the classifier showed high specificity and sensitivity. Trimming of TCR beta V- and J-genes showed a link, identified in a later analysis, to a missense DCLRE1C variant.

A word on this clone: Antigen: not known.

Those who donated were healthy bone marrow donors. The PCR had 60 Vbeta and 13 Jbeta primers. The repertoire was sequenced with immunoSEQ multiplex PCR; TCRdb's copy has only in-frame clones and lacks some. Among around 120,000 clones, approximately 72% were seen once, and the ten largest hold about 8.2%. V lost 3 bases, J lost 5 bases, and 8 bases stayed unmatched. This CDR3 contains 15 residues. CDR1 and CDR2 (germline): LNHNV, YYDKDF (reference sequence). The rearrangement links TRBV15 to TRBJ2-7, with 9 bases identical to TRBD1. Material for sequencing was PBMCs. This receptor was identified in a woman in her thirties or forties in good health and CMV-seropositive. The CDR3 reads CATSRGGTGSNEQYF. The CDR3 nucleotides read TGTGCCACCAGCAGGGGGGGGACAGGGTCCAACGAGCAGTACTTC.